The present TCR beta chain was sequenced within a study of cytomegalovirus exposure and HLA in healthy donors. Vbeta (60) and Jbeta (13) primers were used in the PCR. The data were produced by immunoSEQ multiplex PCR, yet TCRdb's version contains in-frame clones alone and is incomplete. The sample has approximately 180,000 clones, and its top ten clones hold 6.5%. For this clone: As yet, its antigen is unknown. Other nucleotide sequences from this sample produce the same CDR3.

Study outcomes and limitations: As confirmed in vitro, three CMV-associated chains were specific for CMV antigens.

The V and J ends lost 0 bases and 5 bases respectively, with 4 bases between them. Germline V gives CDR1 ENHRY, CDR2 SYGVKD. The CDR3 has 12 amino acids. In nominal health when sampled, donors likely had unrecorded immune exposures nonetheless. The chain links TRBV10-3 to TRBJ2-5; D ambiguous. The sequence came from a man in his thirties or forties in good health and CMV-seronegative. The sample was PBMCs. CDR3 sequence: CAISESEETQYF. In nucleotides, the CDR3 is TGTGCCATCAGTGAGTCTGAGGAGACCCAGTACTTC.